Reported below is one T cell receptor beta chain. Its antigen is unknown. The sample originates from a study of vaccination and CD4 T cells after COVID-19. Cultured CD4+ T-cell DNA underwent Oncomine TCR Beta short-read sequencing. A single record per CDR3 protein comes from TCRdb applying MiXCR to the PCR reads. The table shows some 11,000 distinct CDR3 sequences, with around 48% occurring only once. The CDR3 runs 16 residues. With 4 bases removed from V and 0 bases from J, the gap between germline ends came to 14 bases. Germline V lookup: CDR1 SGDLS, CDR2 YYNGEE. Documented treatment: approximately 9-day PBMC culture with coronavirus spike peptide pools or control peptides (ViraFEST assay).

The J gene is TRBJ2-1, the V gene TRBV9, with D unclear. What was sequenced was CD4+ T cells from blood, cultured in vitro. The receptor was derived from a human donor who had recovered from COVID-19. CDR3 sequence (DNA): TGTGCCAGCAGCCATCCGGGCAGGAGCTCCTACAATGAGCAGTTCTTC. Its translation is CASSHPGRSSYNEQFF.